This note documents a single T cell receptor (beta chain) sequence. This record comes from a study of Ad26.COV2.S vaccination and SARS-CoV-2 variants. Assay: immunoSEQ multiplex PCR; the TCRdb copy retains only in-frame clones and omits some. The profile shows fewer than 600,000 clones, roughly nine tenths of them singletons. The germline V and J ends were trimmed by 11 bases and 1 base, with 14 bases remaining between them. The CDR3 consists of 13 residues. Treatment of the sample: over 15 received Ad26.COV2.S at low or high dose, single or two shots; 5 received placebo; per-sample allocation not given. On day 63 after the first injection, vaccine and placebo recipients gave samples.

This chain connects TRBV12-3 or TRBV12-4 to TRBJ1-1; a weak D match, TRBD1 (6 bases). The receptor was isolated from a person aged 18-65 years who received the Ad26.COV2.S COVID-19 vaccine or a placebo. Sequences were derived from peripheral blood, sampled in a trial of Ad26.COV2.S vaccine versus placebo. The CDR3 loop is CAQRGARNTEAFF. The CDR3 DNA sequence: TGTGCCCAACGGGGGGCGAGGAACACTGAAGCTTTCTTT.